Each of the 7 T cell receptor beta chains below was sequenced from the same sample in a study of STAT5B mutations in CD4+ large granular lymphocyte leukemia. Only in-frame clones appear in the TCRdb table, and some are missing; sequencing was by immunoSEQ multiplex PCR. This sample has about 40,000 clones, with 70% to 85% found just once. The source material was CD4+ T cells from blood buffy coats. The source is a human donor in good health.

This chain connects TRBV10-3 to TRBJ1-2, with D tentatively TRBD1 (5 bases). Germline-derived CDR1 and CDR2 are ENHRY and SYGVKD. The CDR3 loop spans 12 amino acids. V lost 9 bases to trimming and J lost 5 bases, with 13 bases between them. The CDR3 region is CAISGNRYGYTF. The CDR3 DNA reads TGTGCCATATCAGGGAATAGGTATGGCTACACCTTC.

This clone was recorded once. J is TRBJ2-2 and V is TRBV7-8, with 8 nucleotides matching TRBD2. The germline V gene has CDR1 SGHVS and CDR2 FQNEAQ. With 1 base clipped from V and 6 bases from J, the junction kept 10 bases outside the gene matches. The CDR3 is 17 residues long. The CDR3 protein is CASSLGGTGGIPGELFF. CDR3 coding DNA: TGTGCCAGCAGCTTAGGCGGGACGGGAGGGATTCCCGGGGAGCTGTTTTTT.

The table lists this clone with a count of one. The chain uses TRBV9 and TRBJ1-4; D unresolved. Germline V gene sequence: CDR1 SGDLS, CDR2 YYNGEE. V lost 0 bases and J lost 0, with 3 bases in between. This CDR3 is built from 14 residues. The chain's CDR3 is CASSVAATNEKLFF. CDR3 DNA: TGTGCCAGCAGCGTAGCGGCAACTAATGAAAAACTGTTTTTT.

This clone has only a few counts. The chain employs TRBV29-1 and TRBJ1-1; 7 bases fit TRBD1. The CDR3 consists of 13 residues. The germline V gene encodes CDR1 SQVTM and CDR2 ANQGSEA. The V segment lost 6 bases and the J segment 1 base; nucleotides outside the gene matches: 5. The CDR3 reads CSVLQGSNTEAFF. The CDR3 region has the DNA TGCAGCGTGTTACAGGGGTCGAACACTGAAGCTTTCTTT.

The chain links TRBV6-4 to TRBJ2-1; 7 bases line up with TRBD1. The CDR3 spans 13 residues. The germline gives CDR1 MRHNA, CDR2 SNTAGT. V trimming: 4 bases; J trimming: 12 bases; junction bases outside the gene matches: 9. The CDR3 DNA sequence: TGTGCCAGCAGTGTGAGGGTGGGGGACAGGCAGTTCTTC. It yields the protein CASSVRVGDRQFF.

The chain is built from TRBV18 and TRBJ1-5, with unresolved D. Trimming removed 2 bases from V and 3 bases from J, with 8 bases in between. Per germline, CDR1 KGHSH and CDR2 LQKENI. This CDR3 contains 14 residues. CDR3 in amino acids: CASSPLGINQPQHF. The CDR3 nucleotides read TGTGCCAGCTCACCATTGGGGATCAATCAGCCCCAGCATTTT.

This rearrangement joins TRBV6-5 to TRBJ1-2; possibly TRBD1 for D (6 bases). The CDR3 spans 16 residues. With 0 bases removed from V and 9 bases from J, the gap between germline ends came to 20 bases. Germline V lookup: CDR1 MNHEY, CDR2 SVGAGI. CDR3 region: CASSYSTGQGTLRYTF. The CDR3 nucleotides read TGTGCCAGCAGTTACTCTACCGGGCAGGGGACTCTGCGCTACACCTTC.